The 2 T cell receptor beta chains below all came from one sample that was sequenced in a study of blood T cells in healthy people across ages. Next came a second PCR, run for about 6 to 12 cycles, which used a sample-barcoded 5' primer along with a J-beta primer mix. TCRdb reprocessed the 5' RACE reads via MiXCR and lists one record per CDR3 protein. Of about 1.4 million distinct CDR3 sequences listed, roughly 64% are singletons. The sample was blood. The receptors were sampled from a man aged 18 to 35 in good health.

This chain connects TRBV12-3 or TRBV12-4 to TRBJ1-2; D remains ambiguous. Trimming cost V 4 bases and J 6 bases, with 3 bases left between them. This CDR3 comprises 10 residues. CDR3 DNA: TGTGCCAGCAGTTCGGATGGCTACACCTTC. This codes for CASSSDGYTF.

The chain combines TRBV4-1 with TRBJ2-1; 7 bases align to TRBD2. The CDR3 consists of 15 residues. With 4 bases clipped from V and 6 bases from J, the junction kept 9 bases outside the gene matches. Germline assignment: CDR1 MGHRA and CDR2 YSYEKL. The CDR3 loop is CASSPHSGSGNEQFF. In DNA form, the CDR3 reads TGCGCCAGCAGCCCACATAGCGGGTCGGGCAATGAGCAGTTCTTC.